The 18 T cell receptor beta chains below come from one sample, sequenced in a study of blood T cell repertoires in COVID-19 (dated by TCRdb to 2020 to 2021). The library was prepared using the immunoSEQ multiplex PCR assay. Sourced from immuneACCESS, this table was stored by TCRdb with only in-frame sequences that have V and J called. A share of the clones is absent; for the studies checked, an unresolved V gene accounts for under half, and the remainder has no known explanation. The sample table records 53,000 or so clones; 86% of these occur just once. The ten largest make up approximately 12% of the sample. Sequencing was carried out using peripheral blood. The receptors were gathered from a man between 65 and 85 years old with active COVID-19.

The J gene is TRBJ1-2, the V gene TRBV5-1; TRBD1 is a possible D gene (6 bases). This CDR3 contains 14 residues. Trimming removed 5 bases at V and 6 bases at J, with 17 bases between. Looked up from germline, CDR1 is SGHRS and CDR2 is YFSETQ. CDR3 sequence (DNA): TGCGCCAGCAGTGAGCAGGGGCCATCGGATGGCTACACCTTC. As protein: CASSEQGPSDGYTF. Full variable domain (outside the CDR3, taken from reference TRBV5-1 and TRBJ1-2): KAGVTQTPRYLIKTRGQQVTLSCSPISGHRSVSWYQQTPGQGLQFLFEYFSETQRNKGNFPGRFSGRQFSNSRSEMNVSTLELGDSALYLCASSEQGPSDGYTFGSGTRLTVV.

The V gene is TRBV11-2, the J gene TRBJ1-2, with 8 bases that match TRBD1. The CDR3 runs 14 residues. With V trimmed by 5 bases and J by 4 bases, 6 bases remained unmatched. Germline CDR1 SGHAT, CDR2 FQNNGV. Here the CDR3 reads CASSRQGLPYGYTF. The CDR3 nucleotides are TGTGCCAGCAGCCGACAGGGGCTACCCTATGGCTACACCTTC.

This chain joins TRBV7-6 and TRBJ2-3, with unresolved D. The CDR3 is made up of 14 amino acids. Germline loops: CDR1 SGHVS, CDR2 FNYEAQ. V was cut by 4 bases and J by 3 bases, with 11 bases left in between. The CDR3 sequence: CASSSSLLTDTQYF. The CDR3 coding sequence is TGTGCCAGCAGCTCCTCTCTCCTGACAGATACGCAGTATTTT.

The chain recombines TRBV4-3 with TRBJ2-1; no firm D call. CDR3 length: 14 residues. V lost 1 base to trimming and J lost 7 bases, with 11 bases between them. Germline lookup yields CDR1 LGHNA and CDR2 YSLEER. The CDR3 nucleotides read TGCGCCAGCAGCCAAGCAAAAAACGCGAATGAGCAGTTCTTC. This encodes CASSQAKNANEQFF.

This sequence joins TRBV5-1 and TRBJ1-2, with 10 bases identical to TRBD1. After removal of 4 bases from V and 5 bases from J, the junction contained 8 bases not matched to a gene. This CDR3 comprises 15 residues. The germline V gene encodes CDR1 SGHRS and CDR2 YFSETQ. CDR3 DNA sequence: TGCGCCAGCAGCGAACCCGGGACAGGGGTTTATGGCTACACCTTC. Translated, it gives CASSEPGTGVYGYTF.

The chain links TRBV3-1 (or the pseudogene TRBV3-2) to TRBJ2-7; 8 positions agree with TRBD1. There are 14 residues in the CDR3. J lost 7 bases, V lost 5 bases, and 10 bases had no gene match. Germline V gene data show CDR1 as LGHDT and CDR2 as YNNKEL (reference sequence). Written as DNA, the CDR3 is TGTGCCAGCAGCTCGACAGGGGCCGTGGATGAGCAGTACTTC. The encoded protein is CASSSTGAVDEQYF.

This chain joins TRBV24-1 and TRBJ2-1; a possible D gene is TRBD1 (6 bases). CDR3 length: 15 residues. The germline V gene has CDR1 KGHDR and CDR2 SFDVKD. The germline V and J ends were trimmed by 6 bases and 3 bases, with 14 bases remaining between them. The CDR3 here is CATSRGQTLYNEQFF. The CDR3 DNA reads as TGTGCCACCAGTCGAGGACAGACCCTCTACAATGAGCAGTTCTTC.

This rearrangement joins TRBV4-3 to TRBJ1-5, with TRBD1 as a possible D gene (5 bases). In germline, CDR1 is LGHNA, CDR2 YSLEER. This CDR3 region has 15 residues. Trimming took off 0 bases at V and 6 bases at J, with 12 bases between the two ends. CDR3 coding DNA: TGCGCCAGCAGCCAAGACGGGGGGGTTCGTCAGCCCCAGCATTTT. Residues: CASSQDGGVRQPQHF.

The chain links TRBV12-1 to TRBJ2-2; the DNA was not compared with TRBD1, the D call given in the table. TRBV12-1 is termed a pseudogene. This CDR3 is built from 15 residues. Here the CDR3 reads CASSKTGEDTGELFF. The CDR3 DNA is TGTGCCAGCAGCAAGACAGGGGAAGACACCGGGGAGCTGTTTTTT.

The chain couples TRBV19 to TRBJ1-1; possibly TRBD1 for D (5 bases). This CDR3 has 14 residues. Trimming shortened V by 8 bases and J by 1 base, and 14 bases separated the two germline ends. Germline CDR1 reads LNHDA; CDR2 reads SQIVND (reference sequence). The CDR3 nucleotides read TGTGCCAGTTCCCGGGGGGGAAAGAACACTGAAGCTTTCTTT. It translates to CASSRGGKNTEAFF.

V usage is TRBV6-6 and J usage is TRBJ1-6; weak D call: TRBD1 (5 bases). Germline lookup yields CDR1 MNHNY and CDR2 SVGAGI (reference sequence). V was clipped by 4 bases and J by 10 bases, with 11 bases between them. The CDR3 sequence is 13 residues long. Written as DNA, the CDR3 is TGTGCCAGCAGTTCGGGGGGAAGCTCACCCCTCCACTTT. This codes for CASSSGGSSPLHF.

This chain connects TRBV7-9 to TRBJ2-3, with a possible D match to TRBD2 (5 bases). V was pared by 5 bases and J by 8 bases, with 8 bases between. The CDR3 is 11 residues long. The germline V gene encodes CDR1 SEHNR and CDR2 FQNEAQ (reference sequence). The CDR3 DNA reads TGTGCCAGCAGCCCCGAGGGTACGCAGTATTTT. It encodes CASSPEGTQYF.

The genes are TRBV5-1 and TRBJ2-3; D may be TRBD2 (7 bases). The CDR3 has 17 residues. The ends were cut back, 0 bases at V and 5 bases at J, with 19 bases in the middle. Germline CDR1 and CDR2: SGHRS and YFSETQ. CDR3 protein: CASSLGVSRGGGDTQYF. The CDR3, as DNA: TGCGCCAGCAGCTTGGGTGTTAGCCGCGGGGGCGGAGATACGCAGTATTTT.

V and J are TRBV6-1 and TRBJ1-1; no clear D gene. The germline V and J ends were trimmed by 1 base and 1 base, with 10 bases remaining between them. In germline, CDR1 is MNHNS, CDR2 SASEGT. The CDR3 covers 15 residues. CDR3 sequence (DNA): TGTGCCAGCAGTGAAGGGGCCGAGAGGAACACTGAAGCTTTCTTT. It translates to CASSEGAERNTEAFF.

The CDR3 is CASTPGQFGETQYF. The CDR3 region has the DNA TGCGCCAGCACTCCAGGACAGTTTGGAGAGACCCAGTACTTC. J is TRBJ2-5 and V is TRBV5-1; D perhaps matches TRBD1 (6 bases). The CDR3 is made up of 14 amino acids. The V and J ends lost 6 bases and 4 bases respectively, with 16 bases between them. Germline V gene data show CDR1 as SGHRS and CDR2 as YFSETQ.

J is TRBJ2-2 and V is TRBV9, with 9 bases that match TRBD2. This CDR3 has 15 amino acids. V was pared by 1 base and J by 3 bases, with 1 base of the junction left unmatched. In germline, CDR1 is SGDLS, CDR2 YYNGEE. The CDR3 nucleotides are TGTGCCAGCAGCGTAAAGCGGGGGGACACCGGGGAGCTGTTTTTT. This encodes CASSVKRGDTGELFF.

The chain joins TRBV6-2 or TRBV6-3 to TRBJ1-3; D is ambiguous. The CDR3 has 12 amino acids. Germline assignment: CDR1 MNHEY and CDR2 SVGEGT. The V gene lost 5 bases and the J gene lost 4 bases, with 6 bases spanning the gap. The CDR3 loop is CASSPVGNTIYF. The CDR3 DNA sequence: TGTGCCAGCAGTCCCGTCGGAAACACCATATATTTT.

With respect to this clone: One end of the junction varies from germline; a read error may be responsible. V gene TRBV6-2 or TRBV6-3 combines with J gene TRBJ2-3; 12 bases fit TRBD2. Germline V CDR1 and CDR2: MNHEY, SVGEGT. This CDR3 contains 12 residues. The CDR3 sequence: CASSPRTSGAVF. The CDR3 DNA reads TGTGCCAGCAGCCCTCGGACTAGCGGGGCCGTTTTT.